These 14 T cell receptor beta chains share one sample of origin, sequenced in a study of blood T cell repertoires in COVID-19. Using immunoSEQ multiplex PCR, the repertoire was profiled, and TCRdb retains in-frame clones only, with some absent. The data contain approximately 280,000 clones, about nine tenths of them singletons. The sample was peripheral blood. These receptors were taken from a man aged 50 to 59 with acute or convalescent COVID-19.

This CDR3 is CASTLKNVRAMSNTEAFF. The CDR3 DNA reads TGCGCCAGCACCCTGAAAAATGTCAGGGCAATGTCAAACACTGAAGCTTTCTTT. The chain carries TRBV10-1 and TRBJ1-1; perhaps TRBD1 as D (5 bases). Germline values: CDR1 WNHNN, CDR2 SYGVQD (reference sequence). This CDR3 is built from 18 residues. Trimming took off 7 bases at V and 2 bases at J, with 26 bases between the two ends.

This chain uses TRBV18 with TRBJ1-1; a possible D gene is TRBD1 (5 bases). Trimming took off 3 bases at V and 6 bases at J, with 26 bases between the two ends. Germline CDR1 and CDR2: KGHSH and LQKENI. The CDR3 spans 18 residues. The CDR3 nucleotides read TGTGCCAGCTCACCTACAAAAGGGCGCACGGGGGGGGAGGCTGAAGCTTTCTTT. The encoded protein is CASSPTKGRTGGEAEAFF.

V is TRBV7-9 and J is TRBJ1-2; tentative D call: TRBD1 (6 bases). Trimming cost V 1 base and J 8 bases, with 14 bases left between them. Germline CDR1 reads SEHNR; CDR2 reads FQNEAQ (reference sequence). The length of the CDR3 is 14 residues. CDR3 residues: CASSLENGQGGYTF. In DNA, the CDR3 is TGTGCCAGCAGCTTAGAGAACGGTCAGGGGGGCTACACCTTC.

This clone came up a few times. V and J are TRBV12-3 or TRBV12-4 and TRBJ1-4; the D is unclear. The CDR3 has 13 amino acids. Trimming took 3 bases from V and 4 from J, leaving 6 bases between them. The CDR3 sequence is CASSLRLNEKLFF. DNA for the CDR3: TGTGCCAGCAGTTTGCGTCTTAATGAAAAACTGTTTTTT.

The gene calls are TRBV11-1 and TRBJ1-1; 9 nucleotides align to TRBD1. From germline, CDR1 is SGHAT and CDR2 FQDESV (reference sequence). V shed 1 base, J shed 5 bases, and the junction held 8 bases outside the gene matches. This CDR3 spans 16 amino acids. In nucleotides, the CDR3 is TGTGCCAGCAGCTTAGTACCCGGACAGGGGAAGACTGAAGCTTTCTTT. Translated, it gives CASSLVPGQGKTEAFF.

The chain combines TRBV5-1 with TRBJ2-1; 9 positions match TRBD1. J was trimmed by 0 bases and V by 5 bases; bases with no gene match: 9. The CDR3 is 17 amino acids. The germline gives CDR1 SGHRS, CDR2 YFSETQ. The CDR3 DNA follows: TGCGCCAGCAGGGGGACAGGGTGGGAGAGCTCCTACAATGAGCAGTTCTTC. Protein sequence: CASRGTGWESSYNEQFF.

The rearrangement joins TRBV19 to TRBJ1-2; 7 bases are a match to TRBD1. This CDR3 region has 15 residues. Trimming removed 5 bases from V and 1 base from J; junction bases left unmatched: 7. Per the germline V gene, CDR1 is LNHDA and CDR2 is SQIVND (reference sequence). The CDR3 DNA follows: TGTGCCAGTAGTGGAACTTACAGGGGTAACTATGGCTACACCTTC. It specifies CASSGTYRGNYGYTF.

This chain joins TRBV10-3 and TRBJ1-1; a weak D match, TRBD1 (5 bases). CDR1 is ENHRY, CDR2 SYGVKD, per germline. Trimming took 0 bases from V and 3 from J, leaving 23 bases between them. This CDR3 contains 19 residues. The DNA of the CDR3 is TGTGCCATCAGTGAGTCGAAGGGGATTGCCCCGTTTCTGGACACTGAAGCTTTCTTT. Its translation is CAISESKGIAPFLDTEAFF.

The CDR3 protein is CASSPRQRLYGYTF. The DNA of the CDR3 is TGTGCCAGCAGCCCGAGGCAACGACTATATGGCTACACCTTC. The rearrangement links TRBV3-1 (or the pseudogene TRBV3-2) to TRBJ1-2, with D uncertain. The V and J ends lost 4 bases and 5 bases respectively, with 14 bases between them. Per the germline V gene, CDR1 is LGHDT and CDR2 is YNNKEL (reference sequence). This CDR3 has 14 residues.

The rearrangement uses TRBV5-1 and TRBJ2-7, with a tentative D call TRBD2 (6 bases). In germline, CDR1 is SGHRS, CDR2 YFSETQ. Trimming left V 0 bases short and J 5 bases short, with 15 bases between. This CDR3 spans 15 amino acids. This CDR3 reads CASSLDVRGRHEQYF. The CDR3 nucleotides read TGCGCCAGCAGCTTGGATGTGCGGGGAAGGCACGAGCAGTACTTC. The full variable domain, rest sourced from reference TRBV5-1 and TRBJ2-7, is KAGVTQTPRYLIKTRGQQVTLSCSPISGHRSVSWYQQTPGQGLQFLFEYFSETQRNKGNFPGRFSGRQFSNSRSEMNVSTLELGDSALYLCASSLDVRGRHEQYFGPGTRLTVT.

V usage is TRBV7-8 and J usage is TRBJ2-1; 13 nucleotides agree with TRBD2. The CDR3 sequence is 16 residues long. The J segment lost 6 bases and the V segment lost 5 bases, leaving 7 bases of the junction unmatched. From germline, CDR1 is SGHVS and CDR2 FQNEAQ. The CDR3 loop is CASSRLAGGDSNEQFF. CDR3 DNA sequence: TGTGCCAGCAGCCGACTAGCGGGGGGAGACAGCAATGAGCAGTTCTTC.

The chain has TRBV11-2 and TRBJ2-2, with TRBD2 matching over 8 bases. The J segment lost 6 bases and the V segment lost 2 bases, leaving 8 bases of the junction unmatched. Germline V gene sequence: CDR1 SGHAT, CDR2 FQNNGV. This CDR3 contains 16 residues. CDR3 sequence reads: CASSLYREGVAGELFF. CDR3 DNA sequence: TGTGCCAGCAGCTTATATCGGGAGGGGGTTGCCGGGGAGCTGTTTTTT.

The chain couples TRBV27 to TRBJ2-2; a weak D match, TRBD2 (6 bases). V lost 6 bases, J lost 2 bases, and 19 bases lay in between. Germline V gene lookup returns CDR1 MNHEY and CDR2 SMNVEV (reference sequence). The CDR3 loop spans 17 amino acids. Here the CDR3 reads CASREIYGGANTGELFF. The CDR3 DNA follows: TGTGCCAGCAGGGAAATTTACGGCGGGGCTAACACCGGGGAGCTGTTTTTT.

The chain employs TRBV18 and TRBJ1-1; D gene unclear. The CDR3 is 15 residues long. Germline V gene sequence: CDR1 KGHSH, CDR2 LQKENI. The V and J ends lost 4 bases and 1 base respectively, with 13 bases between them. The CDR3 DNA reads TGTGCCAGCTCACTTCTCTGGCGGCCGAACACTGAAGCTTTCTTT. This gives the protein CASSLLWRPNTEAFF. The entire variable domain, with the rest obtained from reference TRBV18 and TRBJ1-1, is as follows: NAGVMQNPRHLVRRRGQEARLRCSPMKGHSHVYWYRQLPEEGLKFMVYLQKENIIDESGMPKERFSAEFPKEGPSILRIQQVVRGDSAAYFCASSLLWRPNTEAFFGQGTRLTVV.